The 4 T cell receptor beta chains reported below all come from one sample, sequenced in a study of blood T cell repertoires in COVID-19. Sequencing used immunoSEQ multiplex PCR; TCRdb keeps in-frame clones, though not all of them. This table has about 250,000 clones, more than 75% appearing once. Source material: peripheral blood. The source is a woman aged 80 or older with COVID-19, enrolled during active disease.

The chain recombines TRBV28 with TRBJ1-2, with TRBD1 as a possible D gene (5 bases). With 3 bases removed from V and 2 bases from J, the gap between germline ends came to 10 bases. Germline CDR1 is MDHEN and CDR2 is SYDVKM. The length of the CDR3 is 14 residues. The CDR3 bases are TGTGCCAGCAGTTTGGGGCACCGGAACTATGGCTACACCTTC. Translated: CASSLGHRNYGYTF.

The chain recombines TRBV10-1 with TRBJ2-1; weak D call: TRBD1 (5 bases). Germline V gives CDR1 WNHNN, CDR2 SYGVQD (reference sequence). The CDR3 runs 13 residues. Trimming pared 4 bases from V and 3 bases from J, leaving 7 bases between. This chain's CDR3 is CASSADSYNEQFF. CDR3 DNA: TGCGCCAGCAGTGCAGACAGCTACAATGAGCAGTTCTTC.

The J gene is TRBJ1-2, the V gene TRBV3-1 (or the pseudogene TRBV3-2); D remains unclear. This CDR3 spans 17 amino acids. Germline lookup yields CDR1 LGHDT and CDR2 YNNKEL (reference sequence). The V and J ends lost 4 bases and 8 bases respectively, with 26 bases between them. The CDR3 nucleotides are TGTGCCAGCAGCCCGGGAGACGGAGACGCCTCTCTACGGGGCTACACCTTC. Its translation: CASSPGDGDASLRGYTF.

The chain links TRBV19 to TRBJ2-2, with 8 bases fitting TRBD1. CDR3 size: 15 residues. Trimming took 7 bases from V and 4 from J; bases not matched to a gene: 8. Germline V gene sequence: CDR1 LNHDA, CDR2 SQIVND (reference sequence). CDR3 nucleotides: TGTGCCAGTAACTATGGACAGGGCGTCACCGGGGAGCTGTTTTTT. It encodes CASNYGQGVTGELFF.